Below are 6 T cell receptor beta chains sequenced from a single sample in a study of shared clonotypes between healthy human individuals. Assay: immunoSEQ multiplex PCR; the TCRdb copy retains only in-frame clones and omits some. The table records under 550,000 clones, around 96% of them present only once. The source material was naive CD4+ T cells sorted from blood. Subset noted: CD45RA+ positively selected. All receptors derive from a woman aged 25 to 39 in good health.

This rearrangement joins TRBV2 to TRBJ2-1, with unresolved D. The CDR3 has 13 residues. Germline loops: CDR1 SNHLY, CDR2 FYNNEI. Trimming shortened V by 6 bases and J by 13 bases, and 19 bases separated the two germline ends. The CDR3 is CASSPRLLHVQFF. The CDR3 DNA reads as TGTGCCAGCAGCCCTCGACTCTTGCATGTTCAGTTCTTC.

This rearrangement joins TRBV11-2 to TRBJ2-1, with 12 bases that match TRBD2. In germline, CDR1 is SGHAT, CDR2 FQNNGV. The V gene end was trimmed by 4 bases and the J gene end by 6 bases; junction bases not matched to a gene: 10. CDR3 length: 17 amino acids. CDR3 sequence: CASSSPGLAGSFNEQFF. CDR3 DNA sequence: TGTGCCAGCAGCTCCCCGGGACTAGCGGGTTCTTTCAATGAGCAGTTCTTC.

The rearrangement links TRBV29-1 to TRBJ2-5; 12 bases are a match to TRBD1. The ends lost 6 bases at V and 7 bases at J; junction bases unmatched: 6. CDR1 is SQVTM, CDR2 ANQGSEA, per germline. The CDR3 runs to 13 residues. The CDR3 protein is CSVVGTGGGTQYF. CDR3 DNA: TGCAGCGTCGTGGGGACAGGGGGCGGGACCCAGTACTTC.

V usage is TRBV6-1 and J usage is TRBJ1-5; D not resolved. The V end lost 1 base, the J end lost 2 bases, and 9 bases lay between the germline ends. Germline lookup yields CDR1 MNHNS and CDR2 SASEGT. The CDR3 loop spans 15 amino acids. The CDR3 here is CASSEGRVGNQPQHF. The CDR3, as DNA: TGTGCCAGCAGTGAAGGTAGGGTTGGCAATCAGCCCCAGCATTTT.

The J gene is TRBJ2-1, the V gene TRBV4-1; 9 bases agree with TRBD2. The germline V gene has CDR1 MGHRA and CDR2 YSYEKL. This CDR3 is built from 16 residues. With V trimmed by 2 bases and J by 0 bases, 2 bases remained unmatched. CDR3 DNA sequence: TGCGCCAGCAGCCAAACTAGCGGGTCCTCCTACAATGAGCAGTTCTTC. Its translation: CASSQTSGSSYNEQFF.

This chain joins TRBV15 and TRBJ2-7; D is unclear. CDR1 and CDR2 from the germline V gene are LNHNV and YYDKDF (reference sequence). CDR3 length: 18 residues. Trimming removed 1 base from V and 0 bases from J, with 19 bases in between. The CDR3 sequence: CATSRGVSSAQSSYEQYF. DNA for the CDR3: TGTGCCACCAGCAGAGGGGTTAGTTCGGCCCAGAGCTCCTACGAGCAGTACTTC.